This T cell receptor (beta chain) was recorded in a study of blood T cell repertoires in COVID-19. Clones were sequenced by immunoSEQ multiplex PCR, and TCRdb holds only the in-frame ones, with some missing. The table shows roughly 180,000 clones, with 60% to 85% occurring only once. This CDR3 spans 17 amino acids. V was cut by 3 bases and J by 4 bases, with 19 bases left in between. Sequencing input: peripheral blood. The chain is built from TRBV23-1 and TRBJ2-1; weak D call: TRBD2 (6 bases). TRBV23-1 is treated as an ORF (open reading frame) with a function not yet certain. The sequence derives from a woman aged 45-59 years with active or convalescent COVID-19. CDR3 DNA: TGCGCCAGCAGTCATAGGAGGGGCAAACCAAAATACAATGAGCAGTTCTTC. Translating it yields CASSHRRGKPKYNEQFF.